This record covers a single T cell receptor beta chain. The antigen remains undetermined. These data are taken from a study of cytomegalovirus exposure and HLA in healthy donors. Study observations and caveats: Later work found most CMV-associated TCR beta chains apparently HLA-restricted. More clonal expansion characterized HLA-associated TCR beta chains than equally common others in a later analysis. The investigators catalogued 150 to 200 TCR beta chains as cytomegalovirus-associated. In a later analysis, donors in an Asian-associated ancestry cluster reportedly had fewer N-insertions in productive TCRs than the cohort mean.

PCR primers comprised 60 Vbeta and 13 Jbeta primers. The repertoire was sequenced with immunoSEQ multiplex PCR; TCRdb's copy has only in-frame clones and lacks some. The repertoire consists of fewer than 200,000 clones, with 70% to 90% occurring once and the leading ten covering about 2.1%. V dropped 0 bases and J dropped 4 bases, with 12 bases sitting between them. Germline V lookup: CDR1 GTSNPN, CDR2 SVGIG (reference sequence). This CDR3 has 15 residues. Sequences were obtained from PBMCs. The TCR was taken from a man between 18 and 35 years old in good health and CMV-seropositive. This chain links TRBV30 with TRBJ2-2; tentative D call: TRBD2 (6 bases). This CDR3 reads CAWSVGGSITGELFF. In DNA form, the CDR3 reads TGTGCCTGGAGTGTCGGGGGATCGATCACCGGGGAGCTGTTTTTT.